The next 19 T cell receptor beta chains were all read from a single sample in a study of technical replicates of blood from a few donors. Only in-frame clones appear in the TCRdb table, and some are missing; sequencing was by immunoSEQ multiplex PCR. This repertoire shows over 50,000 clones, around 87% found once; its top ten account for roughly 5%. Sequenced material: PBMCs. The receptor source for this set is a human donor in good health. Some clones in this sample may be carry-over from other donors' samples.

The rearrangement joins TRBV19 to TRBJ1-5; D gene unclear. The CDR3 consists of 15 residues. V dropped 3 bases and J dropped 0 bases, with 9 bases sitting between them. The germline CDR1 and CDR2 sequences are LNHDA and SQIVND (reference sequence). The CDR3 DNA sequence: TGTGCCAGTAGTATTACGGGGTATAGCAATCAGCCCCAGCATTTT. This gives the protein CASSITGYSNQPQHF.

This clone was seen once. This rearrangement joins TRBV9 to TRBJ2-2, with 7 bases fitting TRBD1. Unmatched junction bases numbered 3, after V lost 2 bases and J lost 2 bases. Germline V gives CDR1 SGDLS, CDR2 YYNGEE. This CDR3 spans 15 amino acids. This chain's CDR3 is CASSVGDSNTGELFF. The CDR3, as DNA: TGTGCCAGCAGCGTGGGGGACAGCAACACCGGGGAGCTGTTTTTT.

The chain employs TRBV18 and TRBJ1-1, with a tentative D call TRBD1 (5 bases). The germline gives CDR1 KGHSH, CDR2 LQKENI. Trimming removed 5 bases at V and 1 base at J, with 17 bases between. The CDR3 is made up of 16 amino acids. The CDR3 loop reads CASSTVVGEGNTEAFF. DNA of the CDR3: TGTGCCAGCTCAACAGTGGTAGGGGAGGGGAACACTGAAGCTTTCTTT. Combining the CDR3 with reference TRBV18 and TRBJ1-1 gives the whole variable domain NAGVMQNPRHLVRRRGQEARLRCSPMKGHSHVYWYRQLPEEGLKFMVYLQKENIIDESGMPKERFSAEFPKEGPSILRIQQVVRGDSAAYFCASSTVVGEGNTEAFFGQGTRLTVV.

The chain recombines TRBV5-4 with TRBJ2-7; 7 bases map to TRBD1. V dropped 0 bases and J dropped 3; count of bases not matched to a gene: 9. The CDR3 spans 16 residues. Germline CDR1 and CDR2: SGHNT and YYREEE (reference sequence). CDR3 DNA sequence: TGTGCCAGCAGCTTGGATGGGACAGCGTACGGCTACGAGCAGTACTTC. This encodes CASSLDGTAYGYEQYF.

The V call is TRBV7-8, the J call TRBJ1-6; D remains ambiguous. The CDR3 consists of 12 residues. Trimming took 1 base from V and 7 from J, leaving 2 bases between them. In germline, CDR1 is SGHVS, CDR2 FQNEAQ. In nucleotides, the CDR3 is TGTGCCAGCAGCTTAGTAAATTCACCCCTCCACTTT. Protein: CASSLVNSPLHF.

This chain uses TRBV9 with TRBJ2-3, with 7 positions matching TRBD2. Germline assignment: CDR1 SGDLS and CDR2 YYNGEE. V lost 0 bases to trimming and J lost 9 bases; unmatched junction nucleotides: 4. This CDR3 has 13 residues. The DNA for the CDR3 is TGTGCCAGCAGCGTAGCTGAACTAGCGACGCAGTATTTT. Encoded protein: CASSVAELATQYF.

This clone was detected only a few times. V is TRBV5-1 and J is TRBJ2-3; D might be TRBD2 (6 bases). Trimming pared 0 bases from V and 3 bases from J, leaving 17 bases between. Germline V lookup: CDR1 SGHRS, CDR2 YFSETQ. The length of the CDR3 is 17 residues. CDR3 amino acids: CASSLGGPSVGTDTQYF. CDR3 DNA sequence: TGCGCCAGCAGCTTGGGGGGACCTAGCGTAGGTACAGATACGCAGTATTTT.

J is TRBJ1-1 and V is TRBV11-1, with unresolved D. Trimming pared 1 base from V and 10 bases from J, leaving 7 bases between. In germline, CDR1 is SGHAT, CDR2 FQDESV (reference sequence). This CDR3 is 11 amino acids long. The CDR3 spells CASSLEEGAFF. DNA for the CDR3: TGTGCCAGCAGCTTAGAAGAGGGAGCTTTCTTT.

V is TRBV6-1 and J is TRBJ1-5; TRBD1 agrees at 8 bases. V lost 7 bases and J lost 7; bases outside the gene matches: 9. The CDR3 is made up of 14 amino acids. Germline values: CDR1 MNHNS, CDR2 SASEGT. The CDR3 DNA sequence: TGTGCCAGCACCCACACAGGGGGGGTCCAGCCCCAGCATTTT. It codes for CASTHTGGVQPQHF.

The rearrangement links TRBV7-6 to TRBJ2-1; 11 nucleotides match TRBD2. The CDR3 is 15 residues long. The trim removed 1 base at V and 9 bases at J, leaving 5 bases unmatched. Germline V gene lookup returns CDR1 SGHVS and CDR2 FNYEAQ. CDR3 region: CASSLVLAGGSEQFF. The CDR3 coding sequence is TGTGCCAGCAGCTTAGTTCTAGCGGGAGGTAGTGAGCAGTTCTTC.

This clone appeared once. J is TRBJ2-7 and V is TRBV6-5, with TRBD1 identical over 10 bases. This CDR3 has 14 residues. Looked up from germline, CDR1 is MNHEY and CDR2 is SVGAGI. Unmatched junction bases numbered 4, after V lost 5 bases and J lost 3 bases. The CDR3 sequence: CASSLRDRGYEQYF. In nucleotides, the CDR3 is TGTGCCAGCAGTCTTCGGGACAGGGGCTACGAGCAGTACTTC.

The rearrangement links TRBV7-9 to TRBJ1-2, with D possibly matching TRBD1 (6 bases). The V and J ends lost 1 base and 5 bases respectively, with 11 bases between them. This CDR3 spans 14 amino acids. CDR1 and CDR2 (germline): SEHNR, FQNEAQ (reference sequence). The CDR3 region is CASSLVGAGYGYTF. DNA for the CDR3: TGTGCCAGCAGCTTAGTGGGGGCCGGATATGGCTACACCTTC.

The chain uses TRBV30 and TRBJ1-6; D might be TRBD1 (6 bases). The CDR3 is 17 amino acids. CDR1 and CDR2 (germline): GTSNPN, SVGIG (reference sequence). Trimming shortened V by 1 base and J by 0 bases, and 13 bases separated the two germline ends. This CDR3 is CAWSAPDSSSYNSPLHF. CDR3 coding DNA: TGTGCCTGGAGTGCACCGGACAGCAGCTCCTATAATTCACCCCTCCACTTT.

The chain couples TRBV7-9 to TRBJ1-1; no reliable D call. V lost 2 bases to trimming and J lost 2 bases, with 9 bases between them. Looked up from germline, CDR1 is SEHNR and CDR2 is FQNEAQ (reference sequence). This CDR3 spans 14 amino acids. The CDR3 reads CASSLWAANTEAFF. CDR3 sequence (DNA): TGTGCCAGCAGCTTATGGGCAGCTAACACTGAAGCTTTCTTT.

The V and J genes are TRBV5-1 and TRBJ1-2; TRBD1 matches 8 bases. The CDR3 is 13 amino acids. V was pared by 3 bases and J by 4 bases, with 2 bases of the junction left unmatched. Germline V gene data show CDR1 as SGHRS and CDR2 as YFSETQ. This CDR3 reads CASSSGQGYGYTF. The CDR3 DNA follows: TGCGCCAGCAGCTCTGGACAGGGCTATGGCTACACCTTC.

This clone came up a few times. This rearrangement joins TRBV4-2 to TRBJ1-1, with D uncertain. CDR1 is LGHNA, CDR2 YNFKEQ, per germline. This CDR3 contains 13 residues. The V end was cut by 2 bases, the J end by 8 bases, with 12 bases between. The CDR3 coding sequence is TGTGCCAGCAGCCAATCCCCGGGAGTCGAAGCTTTCTTT. Encoded protein: CASSQSPGVEAFF.

V is TRBV5-6 and J is TRBJ2-7; 8 positions match TRBD2. The CDR3 has 13 residues. Germline V lookup: CDR1 SGHDT, CDR2 YYEEEE. The V gene end was trimmed by 4 bases and the J gene end by 2 bases; junction bases not matched to a gene: 2. CDR3 protein: CASSGGLAYEQYF. As DNA, the CDR3 is TGTGCCAGCAGCGGGGGACTAGCCTACGAGCAGTACTTC.

The chain uses TRBV4-3 and TRBJ1-1; 12 positions agree with TRBD1. Germline V gives CDR1 LGHNA, CDR2 YSLEER. CDR3 size: 15 residues. With V trimmed by 5 bases and J by 3 bases, 4 bases remained unmatched. CDR3 bases: TGCGCCAGCAGCGGCCGGGACAGGGGGCACACTGAAGCTTTCTTT. Encoded protein: CASSGRDRGHTEAFF.

The chain carries TRBV27 and TRBJ1-6; no clear D gene. The CDR3 covers 14 residues. Germline CDR1 MNHEY, CDR2 SMNVEV (reference sequence). V was shortened by 6 bases and J by 9 bases, with 15 bases between the two germline ends. In DNA form, the CDR3 reads TGTGCCAGCAGGACCGGGGTTGCTATTTCACCCCTCCACTTT. As protein: CASRTGVAISPLHF.